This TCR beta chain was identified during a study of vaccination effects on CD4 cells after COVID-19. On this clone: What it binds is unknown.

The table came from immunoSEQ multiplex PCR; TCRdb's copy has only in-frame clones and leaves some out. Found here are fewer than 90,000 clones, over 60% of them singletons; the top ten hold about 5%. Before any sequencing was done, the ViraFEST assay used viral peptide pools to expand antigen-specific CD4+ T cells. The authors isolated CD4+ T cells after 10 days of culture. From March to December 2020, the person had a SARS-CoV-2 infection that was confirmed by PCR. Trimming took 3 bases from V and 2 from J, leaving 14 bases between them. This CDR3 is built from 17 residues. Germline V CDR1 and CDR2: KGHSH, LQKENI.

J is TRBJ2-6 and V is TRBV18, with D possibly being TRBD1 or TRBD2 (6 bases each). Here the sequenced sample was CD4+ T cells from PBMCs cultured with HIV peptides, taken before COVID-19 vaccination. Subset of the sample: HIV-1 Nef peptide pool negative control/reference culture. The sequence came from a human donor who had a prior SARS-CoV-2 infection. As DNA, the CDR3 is TGTGCCAGCTCACCGACCGTGAGGGGGGCTGGGGCCAACGTCCTGACTTTC. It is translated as CASSPTVRGAGANVLTF.